The source of this T cell receptor (beta chain) is a study of graft-versus-host responses after intestinal transplantation. Across the whole study: Tacrolimus and steroids were given for roughly 3 years to all recipients after anti-thymocyte globulin induction.

With regard to this clone: As yet, its antigen is unknown.

The method was immunoSEQ multiplex PCR; TCRdb's version includes in-frame clones alone and lacks a portion of them. Altogether over 9,000 clones are present, around four fifths being singletons, with the ten largest covering around 20%. Processing released intraepithelial and lamina propria lymphocytes from the graft tissue. Study outcomes and limitations: Early post-transplant HvG declines were associated with peak circulating GvH clone levels. Recipient-marrow GvH clones were detected, some having first appeared in ileum or blood. Graft-donor T cell macrochimerism in patients accompanied high graft-versus-host to host-versus-graft clonal ratios in allografts.

This sequence was found in a human patient who received an intestinal transplant, so some T cells may come from the graft donor. The sample consisted of ileum tissue, taken around 450 days after intestinal transplantation.

For the CDR3, the DNA is TGTGCCAGCAGTTTCGCGGGGGGGCCGGTTAATGAGCAGTTCTTC. It specifies CASSFAGGPVNEQFF. The chain combines TRBV6-6 with TRBJ2-1, with 9 positions matching TRBD2. Germline V gives CDR1 MNHNY, CDR2 SVGAGI (reference sequence). The CDR3 covers 15 residues. V was pared by 4 bases and J by 7 bases, with 8 bases of the junction left unmatched.